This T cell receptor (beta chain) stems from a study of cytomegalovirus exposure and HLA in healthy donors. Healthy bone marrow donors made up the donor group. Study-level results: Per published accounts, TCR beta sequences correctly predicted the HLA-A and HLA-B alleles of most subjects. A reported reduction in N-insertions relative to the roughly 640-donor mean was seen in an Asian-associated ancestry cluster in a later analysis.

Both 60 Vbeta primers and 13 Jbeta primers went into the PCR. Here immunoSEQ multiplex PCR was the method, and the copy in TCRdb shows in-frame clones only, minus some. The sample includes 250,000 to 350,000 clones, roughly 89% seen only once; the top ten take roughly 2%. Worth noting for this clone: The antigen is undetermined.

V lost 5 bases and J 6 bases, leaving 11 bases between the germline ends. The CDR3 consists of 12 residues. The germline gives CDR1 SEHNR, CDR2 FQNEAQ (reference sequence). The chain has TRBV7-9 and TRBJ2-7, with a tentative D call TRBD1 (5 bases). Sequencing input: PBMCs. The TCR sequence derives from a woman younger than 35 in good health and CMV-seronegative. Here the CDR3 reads CASSPSGIEQYF. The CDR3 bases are TGTGCCAGCAGCCCCTCAGGGATCGAGCAGTACTTC.